What follows describes a single T cell receptor beta chain. Only in-frame clones appear in the TCRdb table, and some are missing; sequencing was by immunoSEQ multiplex PCR. The sample contains around 160,000 clones, about 88% of which appear only once. This entry belongs to a study of cytotoxic CD8 clonotypes in ibrutinib-treated CLL. Losses at the gene ends were 2 bases for V and 0 bases for J; bases not matched to a gene: 7. CDR1 SGHTA and CDR2 FQGNSA come from the germline V gene. This CDR3 is 17 amino acids long. This sequence originates from a human donor with chronic lymphocytic leukemia. This chain connects TRBV7-2 to TRBJ2-7, with TRBD2 matching over 10 bases. This material consisted of PBMCs, taken at disease progression, from a patient treated with ibrutinib. CDR3 sequence (DNA): TGTGCCAGCAGCTTAAGGCAAGGACTAGCGGCCTCCTACGAGCAGTACTTC. As protein: CASSLRQGLAASYEQYF. The full variable domain, with the rest looked up from reference TRBV7-2 and TRBJ2-7, is GAGVSQSPSNKVTEKGKDVELRCDPISGHTALYWYRQSLGQGLEFLIYFQGNSAPDKSGLPSDRFSAERTGGSVSTLTIQRTQQEDSAVYLCASSLRQGLAASYEQYFGPGTRLTVT.